The next 9 T cell receptor beta chains were all read from a single sample in a study of blood T cells in healthy people across ages. For the second PCR, which ran for about 7 to 11 cycles, a sample-barcoded 5' primer and a J-beta primer mix were used. TCRdb re-called the 5' RACE reads through MiXCR, storing one row per CDR3 protein. The sample includes about 1,500,000 distinct CDR3 sequences, about 30% of them seen just once. The material sequenced was blood. These receptors were taken from a woman aged 25 to 45 in good health.

A few counts support this clonotype. This chain links TRBV30 with TRBJ1-6; unclear D gene. V dropped 2 bases and J dropped 7 bases, with 6 bases sitting between them. Germline V gene lookup returns CDR1 GTSNPN and CDR2 SVGIG (reference sequence). The CDR3 has 12 residues. CDR3 DNA sequence: TGTGCCTGGAGTTTCACCAATTCACCCCTCCACTTT. Translated, it gives CAWSFTNSPLHF.

The chain links TRBV29-1 to TRBJ2-5; perhaps D is TRBD1 or TRBD2 (5 bases each). With the DNA end fitting TRBJ2-7 better, the J assignment may be wrong. Germline values: CDR1 SQVTM, CDR2 ANQGSEA. This CDR3 comprises 13 residues. For the CDR3, the DNA is TGCAGCGTTGTGACGGGGCCCTCCTACGAGCAGTACTTC. This gives the protein CSVVTGPSYEQYF.

V is TRBV29-1 and J is TRBJ1-1; tentatively, D is TRBD1 (6 bases). Trimming cost V 3 bases and J 1 base, with 15 bases left between them. The CDR3 is made up of 15 amino acids. Germline assignment: CDR1 SQVTM and CDR2 ANQGSEA. For the CDR3, the DNA is TGCAGCGTTGACGGGGGCCGGTTGGGGAACACTGAAGCTTTCTTT. Its translation is CSVDGGRLGNTEAFF. Filled out from reference TRBV29-1 and TRBJ1-1, the complete variable domain reads SAVISQKPSRDICQRGTSLTIQCQVDSQVTMMFWYRQQPGQSLTLIATANQGSEATYESGFVIDKFPISRPNLTFSTLTVSNMSPEDSSIYLCSVDGGRLGNTEAFFGQGTRLTVV.

As regards this clonotype: Germline is not matched at one junction end, which may reflect a read error. The gene calls are TRBV11-2 and TRBJ2-1, with a weak D call TRBD2 (6 bases). The length of the CDR3 is 12 residues. Germline V gives CDR1 SGHAT, CDR2 FQNNGV. CDR3 nucleotides: TGCGCCAGCAGCCCCACGGGGGTCGAGCAGTTCTTC. This translates into CASSPTGVEQFF.

This clonotype has a handful of counts. The CDR3 protein is CSASPPAEETQYF. The DNA for the CDR3 is TGCAGTGCTTCGCCCCCGGCGGAAGAGACCCAGTACTTC. The chain recombines TRBV20-1 with TRBJ2-5, with unresolved D. Germline CDR1 DFQATT, CDR2 SNEGSKA (reference sequence). V was shortened by 5 bases and J by 3 bases, with 13 bases between the two germline ends. This CDR3 contains 13 residues.

The CDR3 protein is CASRDPSREKLFF. CDR3 sequence (DNA): TGTGCCAGCCGGGACCCAAGTAGGGAAAAACTGTTTTTT. The chain links TRBV2 to TRBJ1-4; D is possibly TRBD1 (5 bases). V lost 8 bases to trimming and J lost 8 bases, with 15 bases between them. This CDR3 region has 13 residues. The germline gives CDR1 SNHLY, CDR2 FYNNEI. Complete variable domain (other parts from reference TRBV2 and TRBJ1-4): EPEVTQTPSHQVTQMGQEVILRCVPISNHLYFYWYRQILGQKVEFLVSFYNNEISEKSEIFDDQFSVERPDGSNFTLKIRSTKLEDSAMYFCASRDPSREKLFFGSGTQLSVL.

This clonotype was counted a few times. A read error may account for a junction end that differs from germline. V usage is TRBV12-3 or TRBV12-4 and J usage is TRBJ1-2, with 10 bases that match TRBD1. The CDR3 spans 15 residues. The CDR3 DNA reads as TGTGCCAGCACCATTGGACAGGGGGGGAGATATGACTACACCTTC. Protein sequence: CASTIGQGGRYDYTF.

The chain joins TRBV7-6 to TRBJ1-6, with TRBD1 matching 7 bases. The CDR3 sequence is 17 residues long. V was clipped by 8 bases and J by 4 bases; unmatched bases: 14. Looked up from germline, CDR1 is SGHVS and CDR2 is FNYEAQ. The CDR3 nucleotides read TGTGCCAGCTGCCCCCGGGACAGTGGGGTTTATAATTCACCCCTCCACTTT. This translates into CASCPRDSGVYNSPLHF.

This clonotype was counted a few times. The V and J genes are TRBV28 and TRBJ2-3; TRBD1 is a possible D gene (5 bases). The CDR3 contains 12 residues. Between the trimmed V and J ends, which lost 6 bases and 8 bases, there was a span of 12 bases. Per the germline V gene, CDR1 is MDHEN and CDR2 is SYDVKM. In nucleotides, the CDR3 is TGTGCCAGCAGCTCAGGGAAAGCTACGCAGTATTTT. This gives the protein CASSSGKATQYF.